This TCR beta chain was sequenced in a study of radiation and T cells in renal cell carcinoma. TCRdb's table, derived via immunoSEQ multiplex PCR, lists solely in-frame clones and lacks some. In the table there are about 77,000 clones, around four fifths of which are singletons. This clone was counted a few times. Time point: blood 4 weeks post-SBRT, at nephrectomy. Stated treatment: 15 Gy SBRT to primary tumor, nephrectomy 4 weeks later. The CDR3 spans 15 residues. The V end was cut by 5 bases, the J end by 0 bases, with 11 bases between. The germline V gene has CDR1 LNHDA and CDR2 SQIVND (reference sequence).

The chain has TRBV19 and TRBJ1-5; weak D call: TRBD1 (5 bases). The TCR sequence derives from an older woman with renal cell carcinoma. This specimen was blood, taken from a patient whose treatment included radiotherapy and nephrectomy. The CDR3 DNA reads TGTGCCAGTAGTCCCGCAGGGTATAGCAATCAGCCCCAGCATTTT. It translates to CASSPAGYSNQPQHF.